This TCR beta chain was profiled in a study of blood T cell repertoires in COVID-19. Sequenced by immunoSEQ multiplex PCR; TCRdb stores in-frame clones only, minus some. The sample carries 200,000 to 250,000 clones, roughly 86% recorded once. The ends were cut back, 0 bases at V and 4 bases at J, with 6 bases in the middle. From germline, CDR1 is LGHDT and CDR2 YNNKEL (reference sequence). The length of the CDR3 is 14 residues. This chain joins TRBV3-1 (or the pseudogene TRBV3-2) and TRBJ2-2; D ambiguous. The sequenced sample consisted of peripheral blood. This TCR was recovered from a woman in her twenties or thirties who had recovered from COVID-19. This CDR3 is CASSQDLSTGELFF. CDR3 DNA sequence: TGTGCCAGCAGCCAAGATCTGTCCACCGGGGAGCTGTTTTTT.